This T cell receptor (beta chain) was documented in a study of shared clonotypes between healthy human individuals. The authors divided CD4+ cells into CD45RA+ naive and CD45RA-negative memory subsets. Deep was the level used in running the assay. Libraries were prepared by immunoSEQ multiplex PCR; TCRdb keeps only in-frame clonotypes and omits some of them. The sample contains approximately 500,000 clones, 90% to 97% of which appear only once. There are 15 residues in the CDR3. V lost 2 bases and J lost 2, with 13 bases in between. Germline CDR1 and CDR2: MNHNS and SASEGT. The sequence was obtained from a woman aged 25 to 45 in good health. J is TRBJ2-7 and V is TRBV6-1; D is possibly TRBD1 or TRBD2 (5 bases each). The sequencing input was naive CD4+ T cells sorted from blood. Subset in this sample: CD45RA+ positively selected. The chain's CDR3 is CASSEWAGRTYEQYF. DNA for the CDR3: TGTGCCAGCAGTGAATGGGCAGGGAGAACCTACGAGCAGTACTTC.